The 25 T cell receptor beta chains below come from one sample, sequenced in a study of blood T cells in healthy people across ages. Using a J-beta primer mix together with a sample-barcoded 5' primer, a second PCR was run for roughly 6 to 12 cycles. TCRdb processed the 5' RACE reads anew with MiXCR; each CDR3 protein has one entry. The repertoire holds about 780,000 distinct CDR3 sequences, with around 45% as singletons. The specimen sequenced was blood. These receptors all stem from an elderly man in good health.

This clonotype was recorded a few times. This chain uses TRBV9 with TRBJ2-1; TRBD2 agrees at 8 bases. Germline assignment: CDR1 SGDLS and CDR2 YYNGEE. The V and J ends lost 0 bases and 2 bases, in that order; junction bases with no gene match: 4. The CDR3 consists of 16 residues. The CDR3 region is CASSVDPAGAYNEQFF. The CDR3, as DNA: TGTGCCAGCAGCGTAGATCCAGCGGGAGCCTACAATGAGCAGTTCTTC.

The DNA of the CDR3 is TGTGCCAGCAGCCCCCGGGCAGGCGGGGAGACCCAGTACTTC. Its translation: CASSPRAGGETQYF. The V call is TRBV11-2, the J call TRBJ2-4, with D perhaps matching TRBD2 (5 bases). The J call may be mistaken, given a closer DNA end match to TRBJ2-5. The germline CDR1 and CDR2 sequences are SGHAT and FQNNGV. The CDR3 consists of 14 residues.

The chain uses TRBV27 and TRBJ2-4; 13 bases line up with TRBD2. CDR1 is MNHEY, CDR2 SMNVEV, per germline (reference sequence). The CDR3 consists of 12 residues. The trim removed 7 bases at V and 13 bases at J, leaving 4 bases unmatched. The CDR3 nucleotides read TGTGCCAGCAAACTAGCGGGAGGGGAGCAGTACTTC. This translates into CASKLAGGEQYF.

DNA of the CDR3: TGCGCCAGCAGCTTGGACGACAGGATCCCTGGAAACACCATATATTTT. Protein sequence: CASSLDDRIPGNTIYF. This rearrangement joins TRBV5-1 to TRBJ1-3; D might be TRBD1 (6 bases). The CDR3 spans 16 residues. Germline V gene lookup returns CDR1 SGHRS and CDR2 YFSETQ. Between the trimmed V and J ends, which lost 0 bases and 2 bases, there was a span of 12 bases.

This clonotype was found a few times. V and J are TRBV18 and TRBJ1-5; TRBD1 is a possible D gene (5 bases). The germline V and J ends were trimmed by 2 bases and 2 bases, with 10 bases remaining between them. Germline loops: CDR1 KGHSH, CDR2 LQKENI. This CDR3 contains 15 residues. In DNA, the CDR3 is TGTGCCAGCTCACCAGGGGCGGGTGGCAATCAGCCCCAGCATTTT. Protein sequence: CASSPGAGGNQPQHF.

The chain joins TRBV13 to TRBJ2-5, with D unclear. V shed 3 bases and J shed 1 base, with 15 bases lying between them. CDR3 length: 16 residues. Germline loops: CDR1 PRHDT, CDR2 FYEKMQ (reference sequence). The CDR3 nucleotides read TGTGCCAGCAGCTTCCACCTGGCTCCATTCCAAGAGACCCAGTACTTC. Protein: CASSFHLAPFQETQYF.

This clonotype was detected ten times or more. J is TRBJ2-3 and V is TRBV5-1; the match to TRBD2 covers 13 bases. V trimming: 3 bases; J trimming: 4 bases; junction bases outside the gene matches: 5. The CDR3 runs to 16 residues. Germline V gene sequence: CDR1 SGHRS, CDR2 YFSETQ. CDR3 protein: CASSSGLAGDSDTQYF. As DNA, the CDR3 is TGCGCCAGCAGCTCCGGACTAGCGGGAGACTCAGATACGCAGTATTTT.

This rearrangement joins TRBV6-6 to TRBJ2-2; tentatively, D is TRBD1 (5 bases). V lost 6 bases to trimming and J lost 4 bases, with 15 bases between them. CDR1 is MNHNY, CDR2 SVGAGI, per germline (reference sequence). The CDR3 extends over 15 amino acids. This chain's CDR3 is CASSAQGLRTGELFF. The CDR3 coding sequence is TGTGCCAGCAGCGCTCAGGGTTTACGCACCGGGGAGCTGTTTTTT.

The table lists this clonotype with a few counts. The chain carries TRBV2 and TRBJ2-7; 7 bases are a match to TRBD2. The germline CDR1 and CDR2 sequences are SNHLY and FYNNEI. The CDR3 loop spans 15 amino acids. Trimming removed 7 bases from V and 4 bases from J; junction bases left unmatched: 13. CDR3: CASKRWDGGGYEQYF. The DNA of the CDR3 is TGTGCCAGCAAAAGATGGGACGGGGGAGGGTACGAGCAGTACTTC. Full variable domain (missing parts from reference TRBV2 and TRBJ2-7): EPEVTQTPSHQVTQMGQEVILRCVPISNHLYFYWYRQILGQKVEFLVSFYNNEISEKSEIFDDQFSVERPDGSNFTLKIRSTKLEDSAMYFCASKRWDGGGYEQYFGPGTRLTVT.

V is TRBV20-1 and J is TRBJ2-3; 8 bases fit TRBD1. Trimming took 6 bases from V and 6 from J; bases not matched to a gene: 5. CDR3 length equals 12 residues. The germline V gene has CDR1 DFQATT and CDR2 SNEGSKA (reference sequence). The CDR3 sequence is CSARTGRDTQYF. The CDR3 bases are TGCAGTGCGCGGACAGGGAGGGATACGCAGTATTTT.

This clonotype showed up just a few times. This chain connects TRBV6-7 to TRBJ1-2; 7 bases map to TRBD1. TRBV6-7 is noted as an ORF with a role that remains uncertain. The CDR3 spans 14 residues. V trimming: 7 bases; J trimming: 4 bases; junction bases outside the gene matches: 9. CDR3 sequence (DNA): TGTGCCAGCAACAACAAGACAGGGAGCTATGGCTACACCTTC. Its translation: CASNNKTGSYGYTF.

Points on this clonotype: One base away lies a much larger clone, so this may be a sequencing read error. The rearrangement uses TRBV29-1 and TRBJ2-1; D perhaps matches TRBD1 (8 bases). The CDR3 loop spans 13 amino acids. V was cut by 4 bases and J by 10 bases, with 17 bases left in between. Germline V gives CDR1 SQVTM, CDR2 ANQGSEA. The CDR3 DNA reads TGCAGCGTTGGAGCTACAGGGGGGGAGGAGCAGTTCTTC. Amino acids: CSVGATGGEEQFF.

This chain links TRBV6-2 or TRBV6-3 with TRBJ1-2; D is uncertain. The CDR3 spans 14 residues. Per germline, CDR1 MNHEY and CDR2 SVGEGT. The ends were cut back, 0 bases at V and 4 bases at J, with 9 bases in the middle. CDR3 sequence (DNA): TGTGCCAGCAGTTACTCCGCAGCAATCTATGGCTACACCTTC. This translates into CASSYSAAIYGYTF.

This clonotype has a handful of counts. The CDR3 bases are TGTGCCACCAGCAGAGTTTTATGGGTAGCCGAGCAGTACTTC. Translated, it gives CATSRVLWVAEQYF. The chain recombines TRBV15 with TRBJ2-7; D is undetermined. The CDR3 runs 14 residues. Per the germline V gene, CDR1 is LNHNV and CDR2 is YYDKDF (reference sequence). V was trimmed by 1 base and J by 6 bases, leaving 13 bases between them.

This clonotype has ten or more counts. The chain joins TRBV12-3 or TRBV12-4 to TRBJ2-7; a possible D gene is TRBD2 (5 bases). The CDR3 runs to 14 residues. The V and J ends lost 7 bases and 3 bases respectively, with 16 bases between them. The CDR3 loop reads CASTGKGFVYEQYF. DNA for the CDR3: TGTGCCAGCACCGGGAAAGGATTTGTCTACGAGCAGTACTTC.

The gene calls are TRBV6-2 or TRBV6-3 and TRBJ2-5; 7 nucleotides agree with TRBD2. The CDR3 extends over 17 amino acids. Germline values: CDR1 MNHEY, CDR2 SVGEGT. After removal of 5 bases from V and 4 bases from J, the junction contained 16 bases not matched to a gene. CDR3 coding DNA: TGTGCCAGCAGTCCGACTAGCCTCACACCAGGAGCAGAGACCCAGTACTTC. It codes for CASSPTSLTPGAETQYF.

This chain joins TRBV2 and TRBJ2-5; D call uncertain. CDR1 and CDR2 (germline): SNHLY, FYNNEI. The CDR3 sequence is 13 residues long. V lost 5 bases to trimming and J lost 2 bases, with 9 bases between them. This CDR3 is CASSSRPQETQYF. The CDR3, as DNA: TGTGCCAGCAGTTCCCGGCCTCAAGAGACCCAGTACTTC.

The chain joins TRBV28 to TRBJ2-1; TRBD2 agrees at 8 bases. Germline trimming cut 1 base from V and 12 bases from J; bases unmatched to any gene: 5. This CDR3 has 13 residues. CDR1 MDHEN and CDR2 SYDVKM come from the germline V gene. The CDR3 spells CASSLLTSGGQFF. The CDR3 DNA reads as TGTGCCAGCAGTTTATTAACTAGCGGCGGGCAGTTCTTC.

This clonotype was detected only a few times. The chain employs TRBV24-1 and TRBJ2-1, with D perhaps matching TRBD1 (6 bases). V was cut by 3 bases and J by 6 bases, with 14 bases left in between. Germline V gene lookup returns CDR1 KGHDR and CDR2 SFDVKD. There are 15 residues in the CDR3. CDR3 sequence reads: CATSDRSHRVNEQFF. The DNA of the CDR3 is TGTGCCACCAGTGATCGCTCGCACAGGGTCAATGAGCAGTTCTTC.

The chain has TRBV11-3 and TRBJ2-5; 8 bases agree with TRBD2. The assigned J gene may be wrong: the sequence end matches TRBJ2-7 better. Germline assignment: CDR1 SGHNT and CDR2 YENEEA. The CDR3 length is 15 residues. This CDR3 is CASSLGGSGEYEQYF. The DNA of the CDR3 is TGTGCCAGCAGCTTAGGTGGTAGCGGGGAATACGAGCAGTACTTC.

The V and J genes are TRBV6-2 or TRBV6-3 and TRBJ2-7; 9 bases agree with TRBD1. CDR3 length: 16 amino acids. Germline CDR1 reads MNHEY; CDR2 reads SVGEGT. V gave up 6 bases and J gave up 0 bases; unmatched junction bases: 9. The CDR3, as DNA: TGTGCCAGCAGCGCATCCGGGACAGGGACCTCCTACGAGCAGTACTTC. It codes for CASSASGTGTSYEQYF.

The chain is built from TRBV20-1 and TRBJ1-1; no reliable D call. V was pared by 0 bases and J by 2 bases, with 10 bases between. CDR3 length equals 14 residues. Germline CDR1 and CDR2: DFQATT and SNEGSKA (reference sequence). Written as DNA, the CDR3 is TGCAGTGCTAGAGATCAAGGAGGTAACACTGAAGCTTTCTTT. It is translated as CSARDQGGNTEAFF.

J is TRBJ1-5 and V is TRBV28, with TRBD1 matching over 8 bases. Germline V lookup: CDR1 MDHEN, CDR2 SYDVKM. The J segment lost 7 bases and the V segment lost 9 bases, leaving 11 bases of the junction unmatched. There are 14 residues in the CDR3. This CDR3 is CASIQTGDGQPQHF. The CDR3 nucleotides are TGTGCCAGTATACAGACAGGGGACGGGCAGCCCCAGCATTTT.

The chain links TRBV20-1 to TRBJ2-1; 7 nucleotides match TRBD1. The DNA matches TRBJ2-7 better at its end, which makes the J call doubtful. The CDR3 covers 16 residues. The V gene's germline CDR1 is DFQATT and CDR2 SNEGSKA (reference sequence). The CDR3 DNA reads as TGCAGTGCTAGAGAGCCGACAGGGAGCTCCTACAATGAGCAGTACTTC. Protein product: CSAREPTGSSYNEQYF.

The chain is built from TRBV20-1 and TRBJ1-4; D call uncertain. The CDR3 sequence is 13 residues long. V lost 0 bases and J lost 10, with 12 bases in between. Germline lookup yields CDR1 DFQATT and CDR2 SNEGSKA (reference sequence). CDR3 in DNA: TGCAGTGCTAGAGATCAAGGGTTGGGAAAACTGTTTTTT. It encodes CSARDQGLGKLFF.